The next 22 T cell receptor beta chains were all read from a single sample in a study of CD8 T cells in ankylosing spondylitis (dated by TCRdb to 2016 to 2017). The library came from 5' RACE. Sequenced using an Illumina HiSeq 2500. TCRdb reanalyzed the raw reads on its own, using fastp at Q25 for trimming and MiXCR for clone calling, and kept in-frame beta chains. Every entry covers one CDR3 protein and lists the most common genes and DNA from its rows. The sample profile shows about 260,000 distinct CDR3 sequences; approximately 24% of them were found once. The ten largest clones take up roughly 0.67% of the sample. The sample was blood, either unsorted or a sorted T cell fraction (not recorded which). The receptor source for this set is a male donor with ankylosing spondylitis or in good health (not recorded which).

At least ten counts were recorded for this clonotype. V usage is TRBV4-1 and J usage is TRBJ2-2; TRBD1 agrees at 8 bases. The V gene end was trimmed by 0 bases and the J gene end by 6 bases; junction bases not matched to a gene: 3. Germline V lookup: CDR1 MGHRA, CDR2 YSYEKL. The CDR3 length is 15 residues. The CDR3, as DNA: TGCGCCAGCAGCCAAGAGCAGGGGGCAGCCGGGGAGCTGTTTTTT. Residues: CASSQEQGAAGELFF.

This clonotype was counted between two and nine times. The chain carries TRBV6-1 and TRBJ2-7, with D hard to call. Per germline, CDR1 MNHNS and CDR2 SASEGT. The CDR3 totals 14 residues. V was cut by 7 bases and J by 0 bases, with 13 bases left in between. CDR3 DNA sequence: TGTGCCAGCACTGGAGACTGGAGCTCCTACGAGCAGTACTTC. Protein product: CASTGDWSSYEQYF.

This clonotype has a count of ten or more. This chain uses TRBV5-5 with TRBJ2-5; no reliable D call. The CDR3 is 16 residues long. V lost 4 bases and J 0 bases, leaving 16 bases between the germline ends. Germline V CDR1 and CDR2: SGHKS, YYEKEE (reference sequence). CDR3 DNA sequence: TGTGCCAGCAGCACAACCTCGACCGTGTACCAAGAGACCCAGTACTTC. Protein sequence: CASSTTSTVYQETQYF.

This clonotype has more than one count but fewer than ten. In nucleotides, the CDR3 is TGTGCCAGCAGACGGCCCGTCTCTGGAAACACCATATATTTT. Protein: CASRRPVSGNTIYF. V gene TRBV11-2 combines with J gene TRBJ1-3, with no clear D. V shed 6 bases and J shed 0 bases, with 9 bases lying between them. CDR1 is SGHAT and CDR2 is FQNNGV in the germline V gene. This CDR3 has 14 amino acids.

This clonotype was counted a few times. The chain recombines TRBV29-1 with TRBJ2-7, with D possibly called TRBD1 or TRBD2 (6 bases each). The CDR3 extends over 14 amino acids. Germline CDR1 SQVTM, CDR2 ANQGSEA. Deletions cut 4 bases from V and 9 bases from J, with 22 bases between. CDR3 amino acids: CSVGLRAGHSGQYF. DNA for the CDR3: TGCAGCGTTGGTCTCCGGGCGGGACACTCGGGGCAGTACTTC.

CDR3: CASSPSYGEETQYF. Here the CDR3 DNA reads TGTGCCAGCTCACCATCTTACGGGGAGGAGACCCAGTACTTC. The chain employs TRBV18 and TRBJ2-5; tentatively, D is TRBD2 (5 bases). Germline CDR1 and CDR2: KGHSH and LQKENI. The CDR3 consists of 14 residues. V gave up 2 bases and J gave up 5 bases, with 12 bases separating them.

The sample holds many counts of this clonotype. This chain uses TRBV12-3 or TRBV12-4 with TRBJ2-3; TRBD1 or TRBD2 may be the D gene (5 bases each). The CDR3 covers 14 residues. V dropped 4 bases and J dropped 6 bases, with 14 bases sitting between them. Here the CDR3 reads CASSSRDPGDTQYF. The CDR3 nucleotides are TGTGCCAGCAGTTCCCGGGACCCGGGCGATACGCAGTATTTT.

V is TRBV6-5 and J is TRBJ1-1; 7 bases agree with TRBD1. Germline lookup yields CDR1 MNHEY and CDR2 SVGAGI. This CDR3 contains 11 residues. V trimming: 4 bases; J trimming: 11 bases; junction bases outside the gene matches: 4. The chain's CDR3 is CASSFSGGAFF. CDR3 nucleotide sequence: TGTGCCAGCAGTTTTTCAGGGGGGGCTTTCTTT.

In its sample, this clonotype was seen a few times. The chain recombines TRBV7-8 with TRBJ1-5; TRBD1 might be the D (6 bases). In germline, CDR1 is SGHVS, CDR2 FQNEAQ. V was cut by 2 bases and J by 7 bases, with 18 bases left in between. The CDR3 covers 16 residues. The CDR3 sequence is CASSLRNRDGGQPQHF. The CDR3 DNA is TGTGCCAGCAGCTTAAGAAACAGGGACGGTGGGCAGCCCCAGCATTTT.

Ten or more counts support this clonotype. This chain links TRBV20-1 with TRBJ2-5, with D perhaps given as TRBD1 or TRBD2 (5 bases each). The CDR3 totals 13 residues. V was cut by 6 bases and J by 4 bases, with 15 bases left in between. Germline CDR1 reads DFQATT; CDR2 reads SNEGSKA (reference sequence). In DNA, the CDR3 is TGCAGTGCCCCGGACTGGGGACGAGAGACCCAGTACTTC. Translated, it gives CSAPDWGRETQYF.

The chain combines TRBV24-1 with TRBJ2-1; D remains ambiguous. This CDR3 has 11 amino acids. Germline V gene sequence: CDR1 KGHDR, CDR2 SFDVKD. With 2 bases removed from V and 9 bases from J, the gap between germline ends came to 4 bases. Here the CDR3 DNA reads TGTGCCACCAGTGATTATCGTGAGCAGTTCTTC. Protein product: CATSDYREQFF.

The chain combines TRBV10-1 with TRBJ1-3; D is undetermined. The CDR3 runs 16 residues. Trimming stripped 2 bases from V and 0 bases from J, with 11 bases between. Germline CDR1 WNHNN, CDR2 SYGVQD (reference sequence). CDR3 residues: CASSEGSWSSGNTIYF. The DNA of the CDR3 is TGCGCCAGCAGTGAGGGCAGCTGGAGCTCTGGAAACACCATATATTTT.

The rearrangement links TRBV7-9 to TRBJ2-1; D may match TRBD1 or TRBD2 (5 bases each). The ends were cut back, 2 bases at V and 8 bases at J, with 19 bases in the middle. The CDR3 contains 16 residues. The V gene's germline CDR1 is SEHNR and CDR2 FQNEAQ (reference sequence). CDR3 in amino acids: CASSLKVTGALDEQFF. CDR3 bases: TGTGCCAGCAGCTTAAAGGTGACCGGGGCCCTGGATGAGCAGTTCTTC.

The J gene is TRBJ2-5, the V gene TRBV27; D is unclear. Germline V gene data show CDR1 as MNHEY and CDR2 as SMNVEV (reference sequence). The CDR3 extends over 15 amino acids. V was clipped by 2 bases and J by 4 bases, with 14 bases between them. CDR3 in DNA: TGTGCCAGCAGTTTAAGCTTCGGGTTAGCAGAGACCCAGTACTTC. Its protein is CASSLSFGLAETQYF.

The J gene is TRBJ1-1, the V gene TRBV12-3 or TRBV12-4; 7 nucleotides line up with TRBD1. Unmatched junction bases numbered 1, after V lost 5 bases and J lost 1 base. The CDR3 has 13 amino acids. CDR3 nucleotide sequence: TGTGCCAGCAGTAGGGGGCCGAACACTGAAGCTTTCTTT. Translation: CASSRGPNTEAFF.

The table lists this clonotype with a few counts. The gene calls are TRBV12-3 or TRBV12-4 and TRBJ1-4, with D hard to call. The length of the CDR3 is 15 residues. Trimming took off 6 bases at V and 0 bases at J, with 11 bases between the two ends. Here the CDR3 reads CASSRARATNEKLFF. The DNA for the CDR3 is TGTGCCAGCAGCCGAGCGAGGGCAACTAATGAAAAACTGTTTTTT.

CDR3 loop: CASSEFGVGGGRGNEQFF. CDR3 sequence (DNA): TGTGCCAGCAGTGAATTTGGGGTAGGAGGGGGCCGGGGCAATGAGCAGTTCTTC. The V gene is TRBV25-1, the J gene TRBJ2-1; D might be TRBD1 (7 bases). Germline lookup yields CDR1 MGHDK and CDR2 SYGVNS. V lost 1 base and J lost 6, with 22 bases in between. This CDR3 is built from 18 residues.

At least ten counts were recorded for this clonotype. CDR3 DNA: TGTGCCAGCAGCAATCGGGAATACGAGCAGTACTTC. Amino acid sequence: CASSNREYEQYF. This chain joins TRBV4-2 and TRBJ2-7; possibly TRBD2 for D (5 bases). This CDR3 region has 12 residues. Germline V gene data show CDR1 as LGHNA and CDR2 as YNFKEQ. V was clipped by 5 bases and J by 4 bases, with 9 bases between them.

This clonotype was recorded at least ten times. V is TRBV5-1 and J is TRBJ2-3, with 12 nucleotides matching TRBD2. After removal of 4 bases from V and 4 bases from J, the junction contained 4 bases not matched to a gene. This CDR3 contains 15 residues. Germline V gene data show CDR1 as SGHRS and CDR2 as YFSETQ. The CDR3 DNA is TGCGCCAGCAGCATCGGACTAGCGGGGCCAGATACGCAGTATTTT. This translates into CASSIGLAGPDTQYF.

CDR3 bases: TGCAGTGCCCCGAAGGGGACTAGCGGGCAAAACATTCAGTACTTC. Its translation: CSAPKGTSGQNIQYF. The genes are TRBV20-1 and TRBJ2-4; 12 bases are a match to TRBD2. Unmatched junction bases numbered 8, after V lost 6 bases and J lost 5 bases. The CDR3 sequence is 15 residues long. Looked up from germline, CDR1 is DFQATT and CDR2 is SNEGSKA (reference sequence).

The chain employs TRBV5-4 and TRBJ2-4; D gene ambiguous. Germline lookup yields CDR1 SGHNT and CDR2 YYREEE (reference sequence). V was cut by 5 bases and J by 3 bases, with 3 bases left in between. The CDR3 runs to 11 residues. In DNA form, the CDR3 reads TGTGCCAGCAGTTTCAAAAACATTCAGTACTTC. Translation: CASSFKNIQYF. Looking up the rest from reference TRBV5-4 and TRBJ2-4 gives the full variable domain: ETGVTQSPTHLIKTRGQQVTLRCSSQSGHNTVSWYQQALGQGPQFIFQYYREEENGRGNFPPRFSGLQFPNYSSELNVNALELDDSALYLCASSFKNIQYFGAGTRLSVL.

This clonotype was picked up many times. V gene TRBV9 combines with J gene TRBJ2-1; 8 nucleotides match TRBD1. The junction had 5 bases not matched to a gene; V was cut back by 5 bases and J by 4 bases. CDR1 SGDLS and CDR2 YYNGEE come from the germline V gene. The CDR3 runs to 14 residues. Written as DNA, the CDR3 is TGTGCCAGCAGTTACAGGGGGTCTTACAATGAGCAGTTCTTC. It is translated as CASSYRGSYNEQFF.